Below, one T cell receptor beta chain is given with its context. The sample is drawn from a study of T cell changes during pregnancy in multiple sclerosis. Assay used: immunoSEQ multiplex PCR; TCRdb lists only in-frame clones, some missing. The profile shows around 19,000 clones, 85% to 90% of them singletons. Trimming removed 3 bases from V and 4 bases from J, with 9 bases in between. The CDR3 is 13 amino acids. Germline CDR1 reads MNHNS; CDR2 reads SASEGT. This sample comprised CD8+ T cells from peripheral blood mononuclear cells, obtained in the third trimester of pregnancy. The gene calls are TRBV6-1 and TRBJ2-5; D is undetermined. This clonotype originated in a female donor in good health, enrolled as a control in a pregnancy study. The CDR3 region is CASSEWPGETQYF. Written as DNA, the CDR3 is TGTGCCAGCAGTGAGTGGCCTGGAGAGACCCAGTACTTC.